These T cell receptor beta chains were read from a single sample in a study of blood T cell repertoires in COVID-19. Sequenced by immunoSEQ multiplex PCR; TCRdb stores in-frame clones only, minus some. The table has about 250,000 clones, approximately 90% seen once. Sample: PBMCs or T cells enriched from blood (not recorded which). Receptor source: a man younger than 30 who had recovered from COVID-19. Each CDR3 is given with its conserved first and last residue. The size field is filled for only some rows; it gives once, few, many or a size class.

CDR3 protein: CAWDRQGAHEKLFF
clone size: .
V gene: TRBV30

CDR3 protein: CAWSEGARGTQHF
clone size: .
V gene: TRBV30

CDR3 protein: CASSLRGPPVNTGELFF
clone size: .
V gene: TRBV5-1

CDR3 protein: CASSLSGIPYLYEQYF
clone size: .
V gene: TRBV7-2

CDR3 protein: CASSDDGAGGTEQFF
clone size: .
V gene: TRBV5-6

CDR3 protein: CASSYRQGFYEQYF
clone size: .
V gene: TRBV6-5

CDR3 protein: CASSPGGYRIF
clone size: few
V gene: TRBV6-5

CDR3 protein: CASSSGQGNTIYF
clone size: .
V gene: TRBV28

CDR3 protein: CASSSVRGTEAFF
clone size: .
V gene: TRBV11-2

CDR3 protein: CASSPLNGYTF
clone size: once
V gene: TRBV6-6

CDR3 protein: CASSQDTGVHEQYF
clone size: .
V gene: TRBV4-1

CDR3 protein: CASSLAGGDETQYF
clone size: .
V gene: TRBV27

CDR3 protein: CASSSGLAGKRETQYF
clone size: .
V gene: TRBV4-1

CDR3 protein: CASSQETGWGYLHF
clone size: .
V gene: TRBV4-2

CDR3 protein: CSVRAGTGGSYEQYF
clone size: .
V gene: TRBV29-1

CDR3 protein: CASRSRTSGRAGVGDTQYF
clone size: .
V gene: TRBV27

CDR3 protein: CASSFRQGAGLAGGSTDTQYF
clone size: .
V gene: TRBV28

CDR3 protein: CASSDTGGEGFGGNTIYF
clone size: once
V gene: TRBV27

CDR3 protein: CATTTTGRSVNFGNTIYF
clone size: few
V gene: TRBV24-1

CDR3 protein: CASTEGLADTGELFF
clone size: .
V gene: TRBV7-6

CDR3 protein: CASSQVRDTFYEQYF
clone size: .
V gene: TRBV3-1/TRBV3-2

CDR3 protein: CASTSGSGSVDTQYF
clone size: .
V gene: TRBV11-2

CDR3 protein: CASSLLGTGNTEAFF
clone size: .
V gene: TRBV7-2

CDR3 protein: CASNLGAGRKDTQYF
clone size: .
V gene: TRBV19

CDR3 protein: CASSYDLDRGNQPQHF
clone size: .
V gene: TRBV6-2/TRBV6-3

CDR3 protein: CATSRRSGTGGYQPQHF
clone size: .
V gene: TRBV15

CDR3 protein: CASSLDRGRNEKLFF
clone size: .
V gene: TRBV7-9

CDR3 protein: CASITTGVPTNYGYTF
clone size: few
V gene: TRBV28

CDR3 protein: CASSLRRGGERGYTF
clone size: .
V gene: TRBV27

CDR3 protein: CASSERRGIDTYEQYF
clone size: .
V gene: TRBV7-9

CDR3 protein: CASKGVSGPNYGYTF
clone size: .
V gene: TRBV5-1

CDR3 protein: CASSSSIPSTGTGSYEQYF
clone size: .
V gene: TRBV28

CDR3 protein: CASSPGLPLSGNTIYF
clone size: .
V gene: TRBV3-1/TRBV3-2

CDR3 protein: CASSEVRFSGTSGGAKNIQYF
clone size: .
V gene: TRBV6-1

CDR3 protein: CSALRADSRDIQYF
clone size: .
V gene: TRBV29-1

CDR3 protein: CASATGSETQYF
clone size: .
V gene: TRBV7-2

CDR3 protein: CAISEDRGWQPQHF
clone size: .
V gene: TRBV10-3

CDR3 protein: CASSTIRDRATNEKLFF
clone size: .
V gene: TRBV28

CDR3 protein: CASSFGLAAQETQYF
clone size: few
V gene: TRBV9

CDR3 protein: CASSKWTGEAYGYTF
clone size: .
V gene: TRBV19

CDR3 protein: CASSPFLPDSNQPQHF
clone size: .
V gene: TRBV18

CDR3 protein: CASSLTGFTQPQHF
clone size: .
V gene: TRBV27

CDR3 protein: CASSLGQYGNIQYF
clone size: .
V gene: TRBV3-1/TRBV3-2

CDR3 protein: CASSPGLAGVSTDTQYF
clone size: .
V gene: TRBV5-4

CDR3 protein: CASSQQGVTEAFF
clone size: .
V gene: TRBV4-1

CDR3 protein: CASSLGQGGYEQYF
clone size: .
V gene: TRBV7-6

CDR3 protein: CASSVTQGRDYGYTF
clone size: .
V gene: TRBV2

CDR3 protein: CATSGPPAYEQYF
clone size: .
V gene: TRBV15

CDR3 protein: CASSQGTARETQYF
clone size: .
V gene: TRBV4-1